These 31 T cell receptor beta chains originate from one sample sequenced in a study of T cell responses to AZD1222 COVID-19 vaccine. The data were produced by immunoSEQ multiplex PCR, yet TCRdb's version contains in-frame clones alone and is incomplete. The data show some 200,000 clones, approximately 90% seen once. The sequenced sample was peripheral blood, obtained 28 days after the second AZD1222 dose. These receptors were collected from an adult who received the AZD1222 COVID-19 vaccine.

V and J are TRBV4-1 and TRBJ2-1; 7 nucleotides align to TRBD2. The CDR3 covers 15 residues. CDR1 MGHRA and CDR2 YSYEKL come from the germline V gene. V lost 3 bases to trimming and J lost 3 bases; unmatched junction nucleotides: 5. CDR3 loop: CASSQTGTNYNEQFF. The CDR3 DNA reads as TGCGCCAGCAGCCAGACCGGGACTAACTACAATGAGCAGTTCTTC.

V usage is TRBV5-1 and J usage is TRBJ2-2; D remains unclear. The V end was cut by 0 bases, the J end by 2 bases, with 11 bases between. This CDR3 is built from 16 residues. Germline V gives CDR1 SGHRS, CDR2 YFSETQ. The CDR3 sequence: CASSLAPLGNTGELFF. DNA for the CDR3: TGCGCCAGCAGCTTGGCCCCATTGGGTAACACCGGGGAGCTGTTTTTT.

The chain employs TRBV15 and TRBJ2-7, with D possibly matching TRBD2 (5 bases). The germline V gene encodes CDR1 LNHNV and CDR2 YYDKDF (reference sequence). CDR3 length equals 15 residues. Trimming cost V 6 bases and J 3 bases, with 18 bases left between them. In nucleotides, the CDR3 is TGTGCCACCAGTCCTTTCAACGGGATGATCTACGAGCAGTACTTC. Residues: CATSPFNGMIYEQYF. Using reference TRBV15 and TRBJ2-7 for the parts outside the CDR3, the full variable domain is DAMVIQNPRYQVTQFGKPVTLSCSQTLNHNVMYWYQQKSSQAPKLLFHYYDKDFNNEADTPDNFQSRRPNTSFCFLDIRSPGLGDTAMYLCATSPFNGMIYEQYFGPGTRLTVT.

The chain couples TRBV6-5 to TRBJ1-1, with TRBD1 identical over 7 bases. The CDR3 sequence is 15 residues long. Germline-derived CDR1 and CDR2 are MNHEY and SVGAGI. The trim removed 3 bases at V and 3 bases at J, leaving 7 bases unmatched. The DNA of the CDR3 is TGTGCCAGCAGTTATGATAGGGGGCATTACACTGAAGCTTTCTTT. It specifies CASSYDRGHYTEAFF.

The V gene is TRBV5-1, the J gene TRBJ1-3; D is undetermined. CDR1 is SGHRS, CDR2 YFSETQ, per germline. Trimming shortened V by 4 bases and J by 2 bases, and 19 bases separated the two germline ends. This CDR3 contains 17 residues. The CDR3 nucleotides are TGCGCCAGCAGCGCAACCATCCGTGACATTCCTGGAAACACCATATATTTT. It is translated as CASSATIRDIPGNTIYF.

The J gene is TRBJ2-2, the V gene TRBV2, with TRBD2 matching 8 bases. Germline CDR1 SNHLY, CDR2 FYNNEI. The CDR3 has 17 amino acids. The trim removed 1 base at V and 0 bases at J, leaving 4 bases unmatched. The CDR3 nucleotides are TGTGCCAGCAGTGAAGACAGCGGGGGCCCGAACACCGGGGAGCTGTTTTTT. The encoded protein is CASSEDSGGPNTGELFF.

This sequence joins TRBV5-1 and TRBJ2-7, with 7 bases lining up with TRBD1. The CDR3 sequence is 15 residues long. V shed 1 base, J shed 6 bases, and the junction held 10 bases outside the gene matches. Germline V gives CDR1 SGHRS, CDR2 YFSETQ. The CDR3 DNA sequence: TGCGCCAGCAGCTTGAATCGACAGGGTCTAGGCGAGCAGTACTTC. Amino acids: CASSLNRQGLGEQYF.

The rearrangement joins TRBV19 to TRBJ1-5, with unresolved D. The germline CDR1 and CDR2 sequences are LNHDA and SQIVND (reference sequence). CDR3 size: 13 residues. With 4 bases removed from V and 1 base from J, the gap between germline ends came to 5 bases. CDR3 bases: TGTGCCAGTAGTAGGAAGAGCAATCAGCCCCAGCATTTT. Encoded protein: CASSRKSNQPQHF.

This clone has only one observation. The V gene is TRBV7-9, the J gene TRBJ2-6, with a tentative D call TRBD1 (6 bases). CDR1 and CDR2 (germline): SEHNR, FQNEAQ (reference sequence). The CDR3 extends over 16 amino acids. V shed 3 bases and J shed 2 bases, with 11 bases lying between them. In DNA form, the CDR3 reads TGTGCCAGCAGCTTCCGAGGGGGACCTGGGGCCAACGTCCTGACTTTC. It codes for CASSFRGGPGANVLTF.

This chain joins TRBV18 and TRBJ2-5, with TRBD1 as a possible D gene (6 bases). The CDR3 is 14 residues long. Germline lookup yields CDR1 KGHSH and CDR2 LQKENI. V lost 4 bases, J lost 2 bases, and 11 bases lay in between. CDR3: CASSLTGRQETQYF. Here the CDR3 DNA reads TGTGCCAGCTCACTTACAGGGAGACAAGAGACCCAGTACTTC.

V is TRBV3-1 (or the pseudogene TRBV3-2) and J is TRBJ2-7, with D perhaps matching TRBD2 (5 bases). Trimming took off 0 bases at V and 2 bases at J, with 14 bases between the two ends. CDR1 and CDR2 from the germline V gene are LGHDT and YNNKEL (reference sequence). This CDR3 contains 16 residues. CDR3 region: CASSQDVTRVAYEQYF. The DNA of the CDR3 is TGTGCCAGCAGCCAAGATGTAACTAGGGTGGCCTACGAGCAGTACTTC.

The J gene is TRBJ1-2, the V gene TRBV6-1; D is unclear. The ends were cut back, 3 bases at V and 4 bases at J, with 15 bases in the middle. CDR3 size: 15 residues. Germline values: CDR1 MNHNS, CDR2 SASEGT. The CDR3 DNA is TGTGCCAGCAGTGACACAACCAAGCCCCCCTATGGCTACACCTTC. Translation gives CASSDTTKPPYGYTF.

The chain combines TRBV7-9 with TRBJ1-4; D uncertain. Germline lookup yields CDR1 SEHNR and CDR2 FQNEAQ (reference sequence). The length of the CDR3 is 14 residues. The V end was cut by 1 base, the J end by 3 bases, with 6 bases between. CDR3: CASSLVRPNEKLFF. Written as DNA, the CDR3 is TGTGCCAGCAGCTTAGTACGTCCTAATGAAAAACTGTTTTTT.

This chain connects TRBV5-4 to TRBJ2-2; no clear D. Germline CDR1 reads SGHNT; CDR2 reads YYREEE (reference sequence). Trimming removed 5 bases at V and 5 bases at J, with 13 bases between. The CDR3 loop spans 14 amino acids. Here the CDR3 reads CASSYYRGTGELFF. The CDR3 nucleotides are TGTGCCAGCAGTTACTATAGAGGAACCGGGGAGCTGTTTTTT.

This rearrangement joins TRBV6-5 to TRBJ1-5; TRBD1 aligns across 7 bases. This CDR3 has 12 residues. Germline-derived CDR1 and CDR2 are MNHEY and SVGAGI. The V and J ends lost 11 bases and 6 bases, in that order; junction bases with no gene match: 7. In DNA, the CDR3 is TGTGCCGGGAGACAGGGTAGTCAGCCCCAGCATTTT. The encoded protein is CAGRQGSQPQHF.

The rearrangement links TRBV18 to TRBJ2-1; possibly TRBD2 for D (5 bases). CDR3 length: 15 amino acids. Between the trimmed V and J ends, which lost 6 bases and 0 bases, there was a span of 12 bases. Germline loops: CDR1 KGHSH, CDR2 LQKENI. In DNA form, the CDR3 reads TGTGCCAGCTCCCGTCGAGAGGGCTCCTACAATGAGCAGTTCTTC. This sequence encodes CASSRREGSYNEQFF. The variable domain in full, completed from reference TRBV18 and TRBJ2-1, reads NAGVMQNPRHLVRRRGQEARLRCSPMKGHSHVYWYRQLPEEGLKFMVYLQKENIIDESGMPKERFSAEFPKEGPSILRIQQVVRGDSAAYFCASSRREGSYNEQFFGPGTRLTVL.

The chain is built from TRBV20-1 and TRBJ1-2, with TRBD1 matching 7 bases. Germline loops: CDR1 DFQATT, CDR2 SNEGSKA (reference sequence). V shed 6 bases, J shed 6 bases, and the junction held 4 bases outside the gene matches. The CDR3 totals 11 residues. The chain's CDR3 is CSALTGNGYTF. In DNA, the CDR3 is TGCAGTGCACTGACAGGGAATGGCTACACCTTC.

As concerns this clone: The same CDR3 is also encoded by other DNA sequences in this sample. The chain links TRBV29-1 to TRBJ2-2, with 10 bases fitting TRBD2. Per germline, CDR1 SQVTM and CDR2 ANQGSEA. The trim removed 7 bases at V and 0 bases at J, leaving 8 bases unmatched. The CDR3 runs to 16 residues. The CDR3 region has the DNA TGCAGCGCCGCGGGGCTAGCGGGAGCGAACACCGGGGAGCTGTTTTTT. It yields the protein CSAAGLAGANTGELFF.

A note on this clone: A much larger clone is a single base away; this may be a read error. The chain uses TRBV9 and TRBJ1-2; 8 nucleotides align to TRBD1. The germline V gene has CDR1 SGDLS and CDR2 YYNGEE. V lost 4 bases to trimming and J lost 5 bases; unmatched junction nucleotides: 4. The CDR3 loop spans 13 amino acids. CDR3 loop: CASSPQGAYGYTF. The CDR3 nucleotides read TGTGCCAGCAGCCCTCAGGGGGCGTATGGCTACACCTTC.

The genes are TRBV5-1 and TRBJ2-2; D ambiguous. This CDR3 comprises 14 residues. Germline CDR1 and CDR2: SGHRS and YFSETQ. Trimming cost V 0 bases and J 3 bases, with 6 bases left between them. CDR3 loop: CASSLVPHTGELFF. The DNA for the CDR3 is TGCGCCAGCAGCTTGGTTCCCCACACCGGGGAGCTGTTTTTT.

Remarks on this clone: At one boundary the junction diverges from the germline segment, which might be a read error. This CDR3 is CASSIDPPSNSYQPQHF. The CDR3 DNA reads as TGTGCCAGTAGTATAGATCCCCCGAGCAATAGCTATCAGCCCCAGCATTTT. V usage is TRBV19 and J usage is TRBJ1-5; no clear D gene. This CDR3 comprises 17 residues. In germline, CDR1 is LNHDA, CDR2 SQIVND (reference sequence). The variable domain in full, completed from reference TRBV19 and TRBJ1-5, reads DGGITQSPKYLFRKEGQNVTLSCEQNLNHDAMYWYRQDPGQGLRLIYYSQIVNDFQKGDIAEGYSVSREKKESFPLTVTSAQKNPTAFYLCASSIDPPSNSYQPQHFGDGTRLSIL.

The chain is built from TRBV29-1 and TRBJ2-7, with D perhaps TRBD1 (6 bases). This CDR3 region has 14 residues. Looked up from germline, CDR1 is SQVTM and CDR2 is ANQGSEA. Trimming took 0 bases from V and 2 from J, leaving 11 bases between them. The CDR3 sequence is CSVEDRDITYEQYF. The CDR3 DNA reads TGCAGCGTTGAAGACCGGGACATTACCTACGAGCAGTACTTC.

The rearrangement uses TRBV27 and TRBJ2-2; TRBD2 matches 9 bases. V trimming: 6 bases; J trimming: 1 base; junction bases outside the gene matches: 6. Germline V lookup: CDR1 MNHEY, CDR2 SMNVEV (reference sequence). This CDR3 has 16 residues. The CDR3 loop reads CASRNLAGVNTGELFF. For the CDR3, the DNA is TGTGCCAGCAGAAATTTAGCGGGAGTGAACACCGGGGAGCTGTTTTTT.

The rearrangement links TRBV18 to TRBJ2-7; possibly TRBD2 for D (5 bases). The CDR3 spans 13 residues. Trimming took off 3 bases at V and 6 bases at J, with 12 bases between the two ends. Germline V gene data show CDR1 as KGHSH and CDR2 as LQKENI. The CDR3 DNA sequence: TGTGCCAGCTCACCGAGGGTAATCGTCGAGCAGTACTTC. Translated, it gives CASSPRVIVEQYF.

The chain has TRBV9 and TRBJ2-3, with TRBD2 matching 7 bases. The CDR3 consists of 14 residues. The germline V gene encodes CDR1 SGDLS and CDR2 YYNGEE. The junction had 3 bases not matched to a gene; V was cut back by 0 bases and J by 5 bases. The CDR3 reads CASSVGLAEDTQYF. The CDR3 DNA is TGTGCCAGCAGCGTAGGGCTAGCGGAAGATACGCAGTATTTT.

V is TRBV5-1 and J is TRBJ2-1; D is unclear. The CDR3 covers 14 residues. The V end was cut by 5 bases, the J end by 6 bases, with 15 bases between. Germline values: CDR1 SGHRS, CDR2 YFSETQ. Written as DNA, the CDR3 is TGCGCCAGCAGTCCAGCCCGGGCGGCCAATGAGCAGTTCTTC. Translating it yields CASSPARAANEQFF.

This chain joins TRBV10-1 and TRBJ2-3; D remains unclear. Per germline, CDR1 WNHNN and CDR2 SYGVQD (reference sequence). Trimming stripped 6 bases from V and 2 bases from J, with 9 bases between. The CDR3 consists of 13 residues. This CDR3 is CASSLTFTDTQYF. In DNA, the CDR3 is TGCGCCAGCAGCCTTACTTTCACAGATACGCAGTATTTT.

This clone was observed once. V is TRBV2 and J is TRBJ1-5; 7 nucleotides align to TRBD1. The CDR3 is 16 residues long. Trimming cost V 7 bases and J 9 bases; bases outside gene matches: 18. Germline values: CDR1 SNHLY, CDR2 FYNNEI. CDR3 bases: TGTGCCAGCACCCCGGAAATCGCAGGGGGACGAGGGCCCCAGCATTTT. Translating gives CASTPEIAGGRGPQHF.

In this sample, this clone turned up a few times. The CDR3 here is CASSLTGGNEQFF. CDR3 coding DNA: TGTGCCAGCAGCCTCACAGGGGGTAATGAGCAGTTCTTC. J is TRBJ2-1 and V is TRBV11-3; TRBD1 agrees at 8 bases. V gave up 5 bases and J gave up 7 bases; unmatched junction bases: 4. CDR3 length: 13 amino acids. Per the germline V gene, CDR1 is SGHNT and CDR2 is YENEEA.

The V call is TRBV6-1, the J call TRBJ1-3, with TRBD1 as a possible D gene (6 bases). The germline CDR1 and CDR2 sequences are MNHNS and SASEGT. Trimming pared 10 bases from V and 4 bases from J, leaving 17 bases between. CDR3 size: 14 residues. CDR3 protein: CATFAGVRGNTIYF. Here the CDR3 DNA reads TGTGCCACCTTTGCAGGGGTTCGGGGAAACACCATATATTTT.

This clone showed up just once. The CDR3 here is CATGQPNTEAFF. The CDR3 nucleotides read TGTGCCACGGGACAGCCAAACACTGAAGCTTTCTTT. This chain uses TRBV6-5 with TRBJ1-1, with TRBD1 identical over 7 bases. The CDR3 has 12 residues. The germline gives CDR1 MNHEY, CDR2 SVGAGI. V lost 10 bases and J lost 2; bases outside the gene matches: 4.